These 3 T cell receptor beta chains were sequenced from one sample in a study of blood T cell repertoires in COVID-19. Data came from immunoSEQ multiplex PCR; TCRdb stores just in-frame clones and leaves some out. The repertoire holds approximately 210,000 clones, with more than 75% as singletons. The sequencing sample was made of peripheral blood. Receptor source: a woman aged 35 to 49 with acute or convalescent COVID-19.

This clone came up once. The DNA for the CDR3 is TGCGCCAGCTCTCCACAGGGGGCCTATGGCTACACCTTC. Translation: CASSPQGAYGYTF. The chain links TRBV5-1 to TRBJ1-2; TRBD1 aligns across 9 bases. Losses at the gene ends were 7 bases for V and 4 bases for J; bases not matched to a gene: 5. Looked up from germline, CDR1 is SGHRS and CDR2 is YFSETQ. This CDR3 has 13 amino acids.

The chain carries TRBV5-6 and TRBJ1-1; no firm D call. Trimming removed 4 bases from V and 4 bases from J, with 11 bases in between. This CDR3 comprises 13 residues. The V gene's germline CDR1 is SGHDT and CDR2 YYEEEE. CDR3 coding DNA: TGTGCCAGCAGCCCGGGTAGGAGCACTGAAGCTTTCTTT. This translates into CASSPGRSTEAFF.

J is TRBJ1-1 and V is TRBV27; possibly TRBD1 for D (6 bases). CDR1 is MNHEY, CDR2 SMNVEV, per germline (reference sequence). The CDR3 consists of 14 residues. Trimming took 6 bases from V and 7 from J, leaving 18 bases between them. CDR3 protein: CASRPGGPGGEAFF. The CDR3 bases are TGTGCCAGCAGGCCGGGGGGCCCTGGAGGTGAAGCTTTCTTT.